The sequence of this T cell receptor beta chain was determined in a study of cytomegalovirus exposure and HLA in healthy donors. Deletions cut 6 bases from V and 3 bases from J, with 11 bases between. The CDR3 totals 13 residues. CDR1 is SNHLY and CDR2 is FYNNEI in the germline V gene. PCR employed 60 Vbeta and 13 Jbeta primers. The protocol was immunoSEQ multiplex PCR, while the TCRdb copy is restricted to in-frame clones and leaves out a portion. The sample has under 55,000 clones, about three quarters seen once; the top ten hold roughly 8%. Points from the study as a whole: Usually a TCR sequence was rare, but some public TCRs were found in many donors. Researchers catalogued about 150 TCR beta chains as cytomegalovirus-associated. The study had only CMV serostatus as immune exposure information.

With respect to this clone: Its antigen is currently unknown.

The sequence was obtained from a man younger than 45 in good health and CMV-seropositive. What was sequenced was PBMCs. The rearrangement uses TRBV2 and TRBJ1-2, with a tentative D call TRBD1 (6 bases). The CDR3 nucleotides are TGTGCCAGCAGCGACAGGACGTACTATGGCTACACCTTC. Residues: CASSDRTYYGYTF.